This TCR beta chain stems from a study of Graves' ophthalmopathy and Graves' hyperthyroidism. Study context: Peripheral blood samples were taken at initial diagnosis, before any treatment.

This clonotype was picked up a small number of times. This CDR3 contains 16 residues. J was trimmed by 7 bases and V by 3 bases; bases with no gene match: 13. CDR1 is LNHNV and CDR2 is YYDKDF in the germline V gene (reference sequence). Stable hyperthyroidism meant no ophthalmopathy within 18 months of follow-up. The starting material, roughly 9.4 ml of fresh peripheral blood, provided the PBMCs. Amplified TCR beta CDR3 regions were obtained using RNA transcripts as template. HTBI primers were employed in first-round RT-PCR, then a second-round multiplex PCR followed. One entry per CDR3 protein, called by TCRdb with MiXCR from the multiplex PCR reads. The repertoire holds 600,000 to 650,000 distinct CDR3 sequences, with roughly 20% as singletons.

Sequencing was done on a sample of peripheral blood. This sequence joins TRBV15 and TRBJ2-5; 8 nucleotides align to TRBD1. This receptor was taken from a woman younger than 30 with stable Graves' hyperthyroidism. Some clones in this sample may be carry-over from other donors' samples. CDR3 sequence (DNA): TGTGCCACCAGCAGCTCTCGGACAGGGACTGTAGGGACCCAGTACTTC. It is translated as CATSSSRTGTVGTQYF.